One and the same sample provided the 26 T cell receptor beta chains below, sequenced in a study of blood T cell repertoires in COVID-19. The data were produced by immunoSEQ multiplex PCR, yet TCRdb's version contains in-frame clones alone and is incomplete. In the table there are approximately 130,000 clones, 87% of which are singletons. Sequenced material: peripheral blood. These TCRs come from a man in his fifties or sixties with active COVID-19.

The chain links TRBV6-5 to TRBJ2-7, with 9 bases fitting TRBD1. The CDR3 is made up of 14 amino acids. CDR1 MNHEY and CDR2 SVGAGI come from the germline V gene. Trimming removed 6 bases from V and 2 bases from J; junction bases left unmatched: 5. The CDR3 region is CASRGGQGTYEQYF. For the CDR3, the DNA is TGTGCCAGCAGGGGTGGACAGGGGACCTACGAGCAGTACTTC.

DNA of the CDR3: TGCGCCAGCAGCCACTTACAGGGGATGGGGGCTTTCTTT. Protein: CASSHLQGMGAFF. V gene TRBV4-3 combines with J gene TRBJ1-1; 7 nucleotides align to TRBD1. CDR1 is LGHNA, CDR2 YSLEER, per germline. V dropped 3 bases and J dropped 11; count of bases not matched to a gene: 9. CDR3 length: 13 amino acids.

This clone was picked up one time. J is TRBJ2-2 and V is TRBV2; 8 bases align to TRBD2. CDR1 and CDR2 (germline): SNHLY, FYNNEI. V gave up 7 bases and J gave up 6 bases; unmatched junction bases: 10. The CDR3 spans 15 residues. The CDR3 loop is CASTLTGGAAGELFF. The CDR3 coding sequence is TGTGCCAGCACTCTAACGGGGGGGGCCGCCGGGGAGCTGTTTTTT.

The V gene is TRBV29-1, the J gene TRBJ1-3, with a possible D match to TRBD1 (5 bases). With 4 bases removed from V and 11 bases from J, the gap between germline ends came to 27 bases. Germline V CDR1 and CDR2: SQVTM, ANQGSEA. The CDR3 length is 16 residues. CDR3 amino acids: CSVGQLAGLLGGSIYF. CDR3 sequence (DNA): TGCAGCGTTGGTCAGCTGGCAGGGCTTTTGGGTGGCTCCATATATTTT.

V gene TRBV7-3 combines with J gene TRBJ1-4, with TRBD1 matching over 8 bases. J gave up 7 bases and V 3 bases, and 10 bases lay outside the gene matches. The CDR3 is made up of 16 amino acids. Germline V CDR1 and CDR2: SGHTA, FQGTGA. This CDR3 reads CASSLGPPGGIEKLFF. The CDR3 DNA follows: TGTGCCAGCAGCTTGGGGCCGCCAGGGGGCATTGAAAAACTGTTTTTT.

The chain uses TRBV27 and TRBJ1-2; 7 bases map to TRBD1. Losses at the gene ends were 4 bases for V and 7 bases for J; bases not matched to a gene: 3. The germline V gene encodes CDR1 MNHEY and CDR2 SMNVEV (reference sequence). There are 12 residues in the CDR3. The CDR3 DNA is TGTGCCAGCAGTTCTCCAGGGGGTGGCTACACCTTC. It translates to CASSSPGGGYTF.

V and J are TRBV6-2 or TRBV6-3 and TRBJ2-5; D gene ambiguous. V was clipped by 3 bases and J by 2 bases, with 4 bases between them. Germline assignment: CDR1 MNHEY and CDR2 SVGEGT. CDR3 length equals 12 residues. This CDR3 is CASSYIQETQYF. For the CDR3, the DNA is TGTGCCAGCAGTTATATACAAGAGACCCAGTACTTC.

CDR3 sequence (DNA): TGCGCCAGCAGCCAGGGGGGGGCAGGGAATTACTACGAGCAGTACTTC. It specifies CASSQGGAGNYYEQYF. The V and J genes are TRBV4-3 and TRBJ2-7; D may be TRBD2 (7 bases). Trimming stripped 3 bases from V and 3 bases from J, with 18 bases between. CDR1 LGHNA and CDR2 YSLEER come from the germline V gene. This CDR3 has 16 amino acids.

CDR3 DNA sequence: TGTGCCAGCAGCCATGGGGCAGAAAGGATGACCCTCCACTTT. Translating it yields CASSHGAERMTLHF. The J gene is TRBJ1-6, the V gene TRBV7-2, with a tentative D call TRBD1 (5 bases). The CDR3 sequence is 14 residues long. Germline V gives CDR1 SGHTA, CDR2 FQGNSA. V gave up 5 bases and J gave up 14 bases, with 19 bases separating them.

V usage is TRBV5-1 and J usage is TRBJ2-1; 9 positions agree with TRBD1. CDR3 size: 14 residues. J lost 7 bases, V lost 1 base, and 3 bases had no gene match. The germline V gene encodes CDR1 SGHRS and CDR2 YFSETQ. CDR3 amino acids: CASSLRTGVNEQFF. In nucleotides, the CDR3 is TGCGCCAGCAGCTTGAGGACAGGGGTGAATGAGCAGTTCTTC.

The rearrangement uses TRBV27 and TRBJ1-5; no definite D call. This CDR3 has 14 residues. V lost 4 bases, J lost 2 bases, and 9 bases lay in between. The germline gives CDR1 MNHEY, CDR2 SMNVEV (reference sequence). CDR3 DNA: TGTGCCAGCAGTTCTAAAACGGGCAATCAGCCCCAGCATTTT. This encodes CASSSKTGNQPQHF.

The chain carries TRBV14 and TRBJ2-7, with 11 bases fitting TRBD1. Germline V gene data show CDR1 as SGHDN and CDR2 as FVKESK. The CDR3 is 15 amino acids. Trimming cost V 3 bases and J 3 bases; bases outside gene matches: 4. This CDR3 reads CASSQSDRGLYEQYF. The CDR3 DNA is TGTGCCAGCAGCCAGTCGGACAGGGGGCTCTACGAGCAGTACTTC.

The gene calls are TRBV11-3 and TRBJ2-2, with 11 bases fitting TRBD2. Germline CDR1 reads SGHNT; CDR2 reads YENEEA. The CDR3 extends over 17 amino acids. J was trimmed by 5 bases and V by 5 bases; bases with no gene match: 10. The CDR3 region is CASSPYSGGAGTGELFF. The CDR3 DNA follows: TGTGCCAGCAGCCCTTATAGCGGGGGGGCCGGTACCGGGGAGCTGTTTTTT. Combining the CDR3 with reference TRBV11-3 and TRBJ2-2 gives the whole variable domain EAGVVQSPRYKIIEKKQPVAFWCNPISGHNTLYWYLQNLGQGPELLIRYENEEAVDDSQLPKDRFSAERLKGVDSTLKIQPAELGDSAVYLCASSPYSGGAGTGELFFGEGSRLTVL.

This clone was counted a single time. The genes are TRBV7-5 and TRBJ2-2; the table assigns TRBD1, which was not confirmed against the DNA. TRBV7-5 is a pseudogene segment. The CDR3 is made up of 14 amino acids. CDR3 DNA sequence: TGTGCCAGAAGCTCCTACAGGGGGCAGTGGGAGCTGTTTTTT. Residues: CARSSYRGQWELFF.

The chain combines TRBV5-4 with TRBJ1-2; D gene ambiguous. Per the germline V gene, CDR1 is SGHNT and CDR2 is YYREEE (reference sequence). Trimming cost V 5 bases and J 4 bases, with 15 bases left between them. The CDR3 sequence is 14 residues long. Written as DNA, the CDR3 is TGTGCCAGCAGTTCCGAACTGATCGGCTATGGCTACACCTTC. Its protein product is CASSSELIGYGYTF.

The genes are TRBV10-2 and TRBJ2-7; D ambiguous. Trimming cost V 4 bases and J 0 bases, with 7 bases left between them. The CDR3 contains 13 residues. Per the germline V gene, CDR1 is WSHSY and CDR2 is SAAADI. The CDR3 region has the DNA TGCGCCAGCAGTGTAGCCTCCTCCTACGAGCAGTACTTC. Translated, it gives CASSVASSYEQYF.

J is TRBJ2-1 and V is TRBV3-1 (or the pseudogene TRBV3-2); 9 bases map to TRBD2. CDR1 and CDR2 (germline): LGHDT, YNNKEL (reference sequence). The CDR3 has 20 amino acids. J lost 0 bases, V lost 0 bases, and 12 bases had no gene match. CDR3 amino acids: CASSQDVKRGASSSYNEQFF. The CDR3 nucleotides are TGTGCCAGCAGCCAAGATGTTAAGCGGGGGGCGTCGAGCTCCTACAATGAGCAGTTCTTC.

The chain links TRBV19 to TRBJ1-2, with TRBD1 identical over 10 bases. Germline CDR1 LNHDA, CDR2 SQIVND (reference sequence). The junction had 4 bases not matched to a gene; V was cut back by 5 bases and J by 1 base. The CDR3 contains 15 residues. CDR3 sequence (DNA): TGTGCCAGTAGTCCCGGGACAGGGGTTAACTATGGCTACACCTTC. Its protein is CASSPGTGVNYGYTF.

The chain employs TRBV6-1 and TRBJ1-4; a possible D gene is TRBD1 (5 bases). Trimming removed 2 bases at V and 8 bases at J, with 15 bases between. This CDR3 has 15 residues. Germline assignment: CDR1 MNHNS and CDR2 SASEGT. The CDR3 DNA is TGTGCCAGCAGTGAAAGATTCGGGGGTCGAGAAAAACTGTTTTTT. Protein: CASSERFGGREKLFF.

This clone occurred many times. This same CDR3 is encoded by further DNA sequences in the sample. The rearrangement joins TRBV5-1 to TRBJ1-2; D ambiguous. In germline, CDR1 is SGHRS, CDR2 YFSETQ. Between the trimmed V and J ends, which lost 0 bases and 1 base, there was a span of 4 bases. CDR3 size: 13 residues. DNA of the CDR3: TGCGCCAGCAGCTTGGACAATAACTATGGCTACACCTTC. Translated: CASSLDNNYGYTF.

This chain connects TRBV6-6 to TRBJ2-7; D is unclear. The CDR3 runs 11 residues. Germline values: CDR1 MNHNY, CDR2 SVGAGI (reference sequence). The ends were cut back, 10 bases at V and 3 bases at J, with 10 bases in the middle. CDR3 amino acids: CATALGYEQYF. The DNA for the CDR3 is TGTGCCACCGCCCTCGGCTACGAGCAGTACTTC.

The rearrangement links TRBV3-1 (or the pseudogene TRBV3-2) to TRBJ2-1, with D perhaps TRBD1 (6 bases). V shed 4 bases and J shed 6 bases, with 13 bases lying between them. The CDR3 is 14 residues long. Germline-derived CDR1 and CDR2 are LGHDT and YNNKEL (reference sequence). Written as DNA, the CDR3 is TGTGCCAGCAGCCCCTTAGGGGGAATCAATGAGCAGTTCTTC. Translation: CASSPLGGINEQFF.

The V and J genes are TRBV3-1 (or the pseudogene TRBV3-2) and TRBJ2-1; unclear D gene. The germline V gene has CDR1 LGHDT and CDR2 YNNKEL (reference sequence). The CDR3 has 11 residues. V lost 1 base and J 7 bases, leaving 2 bases between the germline ends. The CDR3 spells CASSQANEQFF. In DNA form, the CDR3 reads TGTGCCAGCAGCCAAGCAAATGAGCAGTTCTTC.

The rearrangement joins TRBV5-4 to TRBJ2-5, with 7 bases that match TRBD1. Germline CDR1 reads SGHNT; CDR2 reads YYREEE (reference sequence). This CDR3 has 13 amino acids. J was trimmed by 3 bases and V by 5 bases; bases with no gene match: 4. For the CDR3, the DNA is TGTGCCAGCAGTCGGGACAGCAAAGAGACCCAGTACTTC. It specifies CASSRDSKETQYF. Full variable domain (missing parts from reference TRBV5-4 and TRBJ2-5): ETGVTQSPTHLIKTRGQQVTLRCSSQSGHNTVSWYQQALGQGPQFIFQYYREEENGRGNFPPRFSGLQFPNYSSELNVNALELDDSALYLCASSRDSKETQYFGPGTRLLVL.

The chain uses TRBV28 and TRBJ1-2, with 8 bases fitting TRBD1. J gave up 2 bases and V 6 bases, and 5 bases lay outside the gene matches. In germline, CDR1 is MDHEN, CDR2 SYDVKM. This CDR3 spans 14 amino acids. The CDR3 region is CASSSGTGNYGYTF. The CDR3 DNA is TGTGCCAGCAGCTCCGGGACAGGCAACTATGGCTACACCTTC.

This chain connects TRBV24-1 to TRBJ2-2, with D possibly matching TRBD1 (8 bases). V lost 3 bases to trimming and J lost 5 bases, with 21 bases between them. Germline CDR1 KGHDR, CDR2 SFDVKD. The CDR3 has 18 amino acids. The CDR3 is CATSDPRPDREGTGELFF. CDR3 sequence (DNA): TGTGCCACCAGTGATCCACGACCGGACAGGGAGGGGACCGGGGAGCTGTTTTTT.